Below, 30 T cell receptor beta chains from the same sample are listed, as sequenced in a study of shared clonotypes between healthy human individuals. The table came from immunoSEQ multiplex PCR; TCRdb's copy has only in-frame clones and leaves some out. In the table there are more than 2 million clones, about 95% of which are singletons. Sequencing was performed on naive CD4+ T cells sorted from blood. Specified subset: CD45RA+ positively selected. The receptors here all came from a man aged 18 to 30 in good health.

Notes on this clone: Other nucleotide sequences in the sample specify the same CDR3. The J gene is TRBJ2-1, the V gene TRBV20-1; the D call may be TRBD1 or TRBD2 (5 bases each). Germline V gene data show CDR1 as DFQATT and CDR2 as SNEGSKA (reference sequence). V was pared by 3 bases and J by 9 bases, with 9 bases between. The CDR3 loop spans 11 amino acids. CDR3 loop: CSARAGAEQFF. CDR3 DNA: TGCAGTGCTAGGGCCGGGGCTGAGCAGTTCTTC.

The chain combines TRBV28 with TRBJ2-1, with 9 bases that match TRBD2. CDR1 and CDR2 (germline): MDHEN, SYDVKM. The ends lost 5 bases at V and 4 bases at J; junction bases unmatched: 6. The CDR3 length is 15 residues. Here the CDR3 reads CASSLSGRLYNEQFF. CDR3 coding DNA: TGTGCCAGCAGTCTCAGCGGGAGGTTGTACAATGAGCAGTTCTTC.

This clone was seen just once. The chain joins TRBV14 to TRBJ2-6; D unclear. Germline V gene sequence: CDR1 SGHDN, CDR2 FVKESK. Trimming left V 0 bases short and J 0 bases short, with 6 bases between. The CDR3 has 16 residues. The CDR3 is CASSQDFRSGANVLTF. CDR3 nucleotide sequence: TGTGCCAGCAGCCAAGATTTCCGCTCTGGGGCCAACGTCCTGACTTTC. Using reference TRBV14 and TRBJ2-6 for the parts outside the CDR3, the full variable domain is EAGVTQFPSHSVIEKGQTVTLRCDPISGHDNLYWYRRVMGKEIKFLLHFVKESKQDESGMPNNRFLAERTGGTYSTLKVQPAELEDSGVYFCASSQDFRSGANVLTFGAGSRLTVL.

The V gene is TRBV6-6, the J gene TRBJ1-6; D perhaps matches TRBD1 (6 bases). This CDR3 is built from 13 residues. The V gene lost 6 bases and the J gene lost 4 bases, with 7 bases spanning the gap. Germline V gives CDR1 MNHNY, CDR2 SVGAGI (reference sequence). CDR3 sequence reads: CASRQGYNSPLHF. CDR3 coding DNA: TGTGCCAGCAGGCAGGGGTATAATTCACCCCTCCACTTT.

This sequence joins TRBV7-2 and TRBJ2-7, with D unresolved. V was trimmed by 2 bases and J by 6 bases, leaving 14 bases between them. The CDR3 consists of 14 residues. CDR1 and CDR2 from the germline V gene are SGHTA and FQGNSA. The CDR3 region has the DNA TGTGCCAGCAGCTTATTGTACTATTCAAGCGAGCAGTACTTC. Translation gives CASSLLYYSSEQYF.

The genes are TRBV5-1 and TRBJ2-7, with 11 bases fitting TRBD2. Germline V gene sequence: CDR1 SGHRS, CDR2 YFSETQ. V shed 4 bases and J 2 bases; nucleotides not matched to a gene: 5. The CDR3 extends over 15 amino acids. CDR3 coding DNA: TGCGCCAGCAGCCTGGGACTAGCGGCTGCCTACGAGCAGTACTTC. Protein sequence: CASSLGLAAAYEQYF.

The chain joins TRBV11-3 to TRBJ2-7, with 8 bases aligning to TRBD1. The CDR3 spans 14 residues. J lost 5 bases, V lost 2 bases, and 5 bases had no gene match. The germline gives CDR1 SGHNT, CDR2 YENEEA. The CDR3 is CASSLQGAIDEQYF. For the CDR3, the DNA is TGTGCCAGCAGCTTACAGGGGGCGATCGACGAGCAGTACTTC.

V gene TRBV5-1 combines with J gene TRBJ1-2; a possible D gene is TRBD1 (5 bases). V was shortened by 0 bases and J by 4 bases, with 7 bases between the two germline ends. Germline CDR1 is SGHRS and CDR2 is YFSETQ. The CDR3 is 13 residues long. The CDR3 nucleotides read TGCGCCAGCAGCTTGGACGGGGCCTATGGCTACACCTTC. Its protein product is CASSLDGAYGYTF. Based on the CDR3 plus reference TRBV5-1 and TRBJ1-2, the full variable domain is KAGVTQTPRYLIKTRGQQVTLSCSPISGHRSVSWYQQTPGQGLQFLFEYFSETQRNKGNFPGRFSGRQFSNSRSEMNVSTLELGDSALYLCASSLDGAYGYTFGSGTRLTVV.

J is TRBJ1-4 and V is TRBV29-1, with 8 bases that match TRBD1. The length of the CDR3 is 16 residues. Looked up from germline, CDR1 is SQVTM and CDR2 is ANQGSEA. Unmatched junction bases numbered 8, after V lost 5 bases and J lost 0 bases. CDR3 sequence reads: CSVRSTGGPTNEKLFF. Written as DNA, the CDR3 is TGCAGCGTTCGTTCAACAGGGGGGCCAACTAATGAAAAACTGTTTTTT. Complete variable domain (other parts from reference TRBV29-1 and TRBJ1-4): SAVISQKPSRDICQRGTSLTIQCQVDSQVTMMFWYRQQPGQSLTLIATANQGSEATYESGFVIDKFPISRPNLTFSTLTVSNMSPEDSSIYLCSVRSTGGPTNEKLFFGSGTQLSVL.

Details on this clone: Other DNA sequences in this specimen translate into the identical CDR3. The rearrangement links TRBV7-9 to TRBJ1-4; the match to TRBD1 covers 8 bases. The trim removed 1 base at V and 3 bases at J, leaving 4 bases unmatched. CDR1 SEHNR and CDR2 FQNEAQ come from the germline V gene (reference sequence). The CDR3 extends over 16 amino acids. The CDR3 spells CASSLGDRGSNEKLFF. The CDR3 nucleotides read TGTGCCAGCAGCTTAGGCGACAGGGGATCTAATGAAAAACTGTTTTTT. Full variable domain (remainder filled in from reference TRBV7-9 and TRBJ1-4): DTGVSQNPRHKITKRGQNVTFRCDPISEHNRLYWYRQTLGQGPEFLTYFQNEAQLEKSRLLSDRFSAERPKGSFSTLEIQRTEQGDSAMYLCASSLGDRGSNEKLFFGSGTQLSVL.

V gene TRBV29-1 combines with J gene TRBJ2-5; possible D gene TRBD1, 6 bases. Germline lookup yields CDR1 SQVTM and CDR2 ANQGSEA. The CDR3 extends over 12 amino acids. V lost 5 bases, J lost 7 bases, and 14 bases lay in between. The CDR3, as DNA: TGCAGCGTTATTTCCATGACAGGGACCCAGTACTTC. This gives the protein CSVISMTGTQYF.

The chain joins TRBV2 to TRBJ1-1; D is undetermined. There are 13 residues in the CDR3. Per germline, CDR1 SNHLY and CDR2 FYNNEI. V lost 11 bases, J lost 4 bases, and 17 bases lay in between. The CDR3: CASKGEGVTEAFF. CDR3 DNA sequence: TGTGCCTCCAAAGGTGAAGGAGTCACTGAAGCTTTCTTT.

The V call is TRBV30, the J call TRBJ2-5; 9 bases match TRBD2. The V segment lost 2 bases and the J segment 2 bases; nucleotides outside the gene matches: 12. The germline CDR1 and CDR2 sequences are GTSNPN and SVGIG (reference sequence). CDR3 length equals 17 residues. CDR3 in amino acids: CAWSMGSGGAIQETQYF. CDR3 bases: TGTGCCTGGAGTATGGGTAGCGGGGGAGCAATTCAAGAGACCCAGTACTTC.

V is TRBV2 and J is TRBJ2-1; weak D call: TRBD1 (6 bases). The CDR3 loop spans 16 amino acids. Trimming cost V 7 bases and J 4 bases, with 20 bases left between them. The germline gives CDR1 SNHLY, CDR2 FYNNEI. Here the CDR3 reads CASNPAQGNVYNEQFF. CDR3 nucleotide sequence: TGTGCCAGCAACCCCGCCCAGGGGAACGTATACAATGAGCAGTTCTTC.

V is TRBV11-2 and J is TRBJ2-5; 8 nucleotides match TRBD2. Germline V gene sequence: CDR1 SGHAT, CDR2 FQNNGV. This CDR3 has 14 amino acids. Unmatched junction bases numbered 4, after V lost 5 bases and J lost 2 bases. CDR3 residues: CASSAGLDQETQYF. CDR3 in DNA: TGTGCCAGCAGCGCGGGACTAGATCAAGAGACCCAGTACTTC.

This clone appeared a single time. This rearrangement joins TRBV28 to TRBJ2-7; a weak D match, TRBD2 (6 bases). With 7 bases removed from V and 6 bases from J, the gap between germline ends came to 10 bases. The CDR3 has 11 amino acids. Germline lookup yields CDR1 MDHEN and CDR2 SYDVKM. CDR3 bases: TGTGCCAGCAAAAGGGGAGGCGAGCAGTACTTC. Amino acid sequence: CASKRGGEQYF.

The chain recombines TRBV30 with TRBJ2-7; 9 positions match TRBD2. The CDR3 consists of 15 residues. The J segment lost 3 bases and the V segment lost 0 bases, leaving 6 bases of the junction unmatched. Germline values: CDR1 GTSNPN, CDR2 SVGIG (reference sequence). The CDR3 nucleotides read TGTGCCTGGAGTGTACTTGGTAGCGGGAGCTACGAGCAGTACTTC. Amino acids: CAWSVLGSGSYEQYF. The full variable domain, with the rest looked up from reference TRBV30 and TRBJ2-7, is SQTIHQWPATLVQPVGSPLSLECTVEGTSNPNLYWYRQAAGRGLQLLFYSVGIGQISSEVPQNLSASRPQDRQFILSSKKLLLSDSGFYLCAWSVLGSGSYEQYFGPGTRLTVT.

The genes are TRBV5-6 and TRBJ2-3; no clear D. CDR3 length: 12 amino acids. The V end lost 3 bases, the J end lost 1 base, and 3 bases lay between the germline ends. Germline V lookup: CDR1 SGHDT, CDR2 YYEEEE. The CDR3 reads CASSSRTDTQYF. In DNA, the CDR3 is TGTGCCAGCAGCTCCCGCACAGATACGCAGTATTTT.

The chain carries TRBV14 and TRBJ2-3; a weak D match, TRBD1 (6 bases). V was cut by 4 bases and J by 0 bases, with 17 bases left in between. The CDR3 has 17 residues. Germline assignment: CDR1 SGHDN and CDR2 FVKESK. CDR3 nucleotides: TGTGCCAGCAGCCCAAGGGACATTCCGTCTAGCACAGATACGCAGTATTTT. It codes for CASSPRDIPSSTDTQYF. The whole variable domain, remainder taken from reference TRBV14 and TRBJ2-3, is EAGVTQFPSHSVIEKGQTVTLRCDPISGHDNLYWYRRVMGKEIKFLLHFVKESKQDESGMPNNRFLAERTGGTYSTLKVQPAELEDSGVYFCASSPRDIPSSTDTQYFGPGTRLTVL.

The V and J genes are TRBV6-1 and TRBJ1-5; tentatively, D is TRBD1 (6 bases). This CDR3 spans 15 amino acids. From germline, CDR1 is MNHNS and CDR2 SASEGT. V dropped 0 bases and J dropped 7 bases, with 13 bases sitting between them. For the CDR3, the DNA is TGTGCCAGCAGTGAAGCGCGGGCAGGGGTACAGCCCCAGCATTTT. It encodes CASSEARAGVQPQHF.

The chain combines TRBV6-1 with TRBJ1-2; D not resolved. The CDR3 has 15 residues. Trimming pared 6 bases from V and 0 bases from J, leaving 14 bases between. Per germline, CDR1 MNHNS and CDR2 SASEGT. The CDR3 sequence: CASSDAGITNYGYTF. The CDR3 nucleotides are TGTGCCAGCAGCGACGCCGGGATTACTAACTATGGCTACACCTTC.

The V call is TRBV5-6, the J call TRBJ2-5; weak D call: TRBD2 (5 bases). The ends were cut back, 4 bases at V and 5 bases at J, with 12 bases in the middle. Looked up from germline, CDR1 is SGHDT and CDR2 is YYEEEE. The CDR3 has 13 amino acids. CDR3 nucleotide sequence: TGTGCCAGCAGCGCGGGTAAATGGGAGACCCAGTACTTC. It specifies CASSAGKWETQYF.

This clone was seen a single time. The chain joins TRBV5-8 to TRBJ1-2; D call uncertain. This CDR3 is 13 amino acids long. CDR1 and CDR2 (germline): SGHTS, YDEGEE. V dropped 4 bases and J dropped 1 base, with 8 bases sitting between them. In DNA, the CDR3 is TGTGCCAGCAGCGTCGGTTTTAACTATGGCTACACCTTC. Its protein product is CASSVGFNYGYTF.

A remark on this clone: This specimen includes other DNA sequences encoding the same CDR3. The chain employs TRBV7-2 and TRBJ1-1; TRBD1 aligns across 7 bases. V shed 4 bases and J 0 bases; nucleotides not matched to a gene: 5. The germline gives CDR1 SGHTA, CDR2 FQGNSA. The length of the CDR3 is 15 residues. The CDR3 region is CASSSSGTVNTEAFF. The CDR3 DNA is TGTGCCAGCAGCTCATCCGGGACAGTGAACACTGAAGCTTTCTTT.

This chain uses TRBV9 with TRBJ1-5; TRBD1 is a possible D gene (6 bases). This CDR3 has 13 amino acids. In germline, CDR1 is SGDLS, CDR2 YYNGEE. Trimming pared 3 bases from V and 5 bases from J, leaving 9 bases between. CDR3 sequence reads: CASSEDSYQPQHF. The CDR3 region has the DNA TGTGCCAGCAGCGAGGACAGCTATCAGCCCCAGCATTTT.

Note on this clone: In the same sample, other DNA sequences code for this CDR3. V usage is TRBV5-4 and J usage is TRBJ1-2, with 7 bases matching TRBD1. The germline V gene encodes CDR1 SGHNT and CDR2 YYREEE (reference sequence). V shed 3 bases, J shed 5 bases, and the junction held 4 bases outside the gene matches. The length of the CDR3 is 13 residues. The DNA for the CDR3 is TGTGCCAGCAGCTGGGACAGAGGTTATGGCTACACCTTC. This encodes CASSWDRGYGYTF.

This clone was observed once. This chain links TRBV18 with TRBJ1-3, with no clear D. The germline gives CDR1 KGHSH, CDR2 LQKENI. V lost 0 bases, J lost 1 base, and 7 bases lay in between. The CDR3 covers 15 residues. The CDR3 protein is CASSPPRGSGNTIYF. The CDR3, as DNA: TGTGCCAGCTCACCACCGAGAGGGTCTGGAAACACCATATATTTT.

This clone was seen once. V usage is TRBV14 and J usage is TRBJ1-3; no firm D call. The ends were cut back, 3 bases at V and 0 bases at J, with 9 bases in the middle. This CDR3 spans 15 amino acids. The germline gives CDR1 SGHDN, CDR2 FVKESK. CDR3 sequence reads: CASSQNRPSGNTIYF. CDR3 DNA sequence: TGTGCCAGCAGCCAGAACAGACCCTCTGGAAACACCATATATTTT.

This sequence joins TRBV6-5 and TRBJ2-3; 7 bases agree with TRBD1. Trimming took 6 bases from V and 2 from J; bases not matched to a gene: 8. The CDR3 spans 15 residues. Germline-derived CDR1 and CDR2 are MNHEY and SVGAGI. CDR3 coding DNA: TGTGCCAGCAGGTCAGACAGGGTAGTCACAGATACGCAGTATTTT. It translates to CASRSDRVVTDTQYF.

The J gene is TRBJ1-1, the V gene TRBV6-1, with D perhaps TRBD1 (5 bases). CDR1 and CDR2 (germline): MNHNS, SASEGT. The CDR3 extends over 17 amino acids. Trimming removed 1 base from V and 0 bases from J, with 15 bases in between. CDR3 nucleotides: TGTGCCAGCAGTGAAGTATGGCAGGGTCGCATGAACACTGAAGCTTTCTTT. This codes for CASSEVWQGRMNTEAFF.